This TCR beta chain was profiled in a study of shared clonotypes between healthy human individuals. The CDR3 has 15 amino acids. Germline-derived CDR1 and CDR2 are LGHNA and YSLEER. After removal of 3 bases from V and 7 bases from J, the junction contained 9 bases not matched to a gene. The method was immunoSEQ multiplex PCR; TCRdb's version includes in-frame clones alone and lacks a portion of them. Among fewer than 1.8 million clones, around 98.5% were seen once, and the ten largest hold over 0.3%. The receptor's source is a young man in good health. This rearrangement joins TRBV4-3 to TRBJ2-7, with 10 bases lining up with TRBD2. Sequencing used naive CD4+ T cells sorted from blood. As for subset: CD45RA+ positively selected. CDR3 region: CASSQSSGRAGEQYF. CDR3 bases: TGCGCCAGCAGCCAGAGCAGCGGGAGGGCCGGGGAGCAGTACTTC.